Listed here is a single TCR beta chain. Its antigen is currently unknown. The data were taken from a study of T cell responses to AZD1222 COVID-19 vaccine. Study-wide background: Second-dose intervals of approximately 4 or approximately 12 weeks were pooled.

The study, taken as a whole, reports: Spike-specific TCR breadth and depth went up after people got two AZD1222 doses. A mostly white British donor set with more females was recruited, and clonal diversity was possibly underestimated.

Sequencing used immunoSEQ multiplex PCR; TCRdb keeps in-frame clones, though not all of them. The profile covers around 100,000 clones, with 80% to 90% appearing a single time and approximately 22% taken by the ten largest. The germline V gene encodes CDR1 LGHDT and CDR2 YNNKEL (reference sequence). The junction had 8 bases not matched to a gene; V was cut back by 2 bases and J by 7 bases. This CDR3 has 15 residues. Sequenced material: peripheral blood, taken on day 0 of AZD1222 vaccination. The source of this sequence is an adult in good health. The J gene is TRBJ2-1, the V gene TRBV3-1 (or the pseudogene TRBV3-2); 7 bases map to TRBD2. Written as DNA, the CDR3 is TGTGCCAGCAGCCAATGGGCGGGGGAAGTTAATGAGCAGTTCTTC. Translating gives CASSQWAGEVNEQFF.